Shown below are 19 T cell receptor beta chains from a single sample sequenced in a study of blood T cell repertoires in COVID-19. Measured with immunoSEQ multiplex PCR; TCRdb has only the in-frame clones, and not every one. Of 300,000 or so clones in the sample, more than 80% were seen once. The sample consisted of peripheral blood. The receptors originated from a man younger than 35 who had recovered from COVID-19.

This chain connects TRBV7-5 to TRBJ1-6. TRBV7-5 is a recognized pseudogene. CDR3 length: 19 residues. The CDR3: CARSLVASRRRWMDSPLHF. The CDR3 nucleotides are TGTGCCAGAAGCTTAGTCGCTAGCAGGAGGAGATGGATGGATTCACCCCTCCACTTT.

The gene calls are TRBV10-3 and TRBJ2-3; 8 nucleotides match TRBD2. Germline trimming cut 0 bases from V and 6 bases from J; bases unmatched to any gene: 2. CDR3 length: 14 residues. Germline V gives CDR1 ENHRY, CDR2 SYGVKD. The CDR3 protein is CAISESREVDTQYF. CDR3 coding DNA: TGTGCCATCAGTGAGTCGCGGGAGGTGGATACGCAGTATTTT.

The CDR3 DNA sequence: TGTGCCAGCAGGTATCAACCGGGACAGAACACCGGGGAGCTGTTTTTT. Translated: CASRYQPGQNTGELFF. This chain connects TRBV5-8 to TRBJ2-2; a possible D gene is TRBD1 (6 bases). The CDR3 is made up of 16 amino acids. V was cut by 5 bases and J by 1 base, with 15 bases left in between. Germline CDR1 SGHTS, CDR2 YDEGEE.

The V call is TRBV19, the J call TRBJ2-7, with a weak D call TRBD2 (6 bases). The V and J ends lost 1 base and 4 bases respectively, with 14 bases between them. Germline V gene data show CDR1 as LNHDA and CDR2 as SQIVND (reference sequence). This CDR3 spans 15 amino acids. CDR3 DNA sequence: TGTGCCAGTAGTATAGTATCCCCCGGGGGATACGAGCAGTACTTC. This gives the protein CASSIVSPGGYEQYF. Based on the CDR3 plus reference TRBV19 and TRBJ2-7, the full variable domain is DGGITQSPKYLFRKEGQNVTLSCEQNLNHDAMYWYRQDPGQGLRLIYYSQIVNDFQKGDIAEGYSVSREKKESFPLTVTSAQKNPTAFYLCASSIVSPGGYEQYFGPGTRLTVT.

J is TRBJ2-2 and V is TRBV7-2; D gene uncertain. Germline assignment: CDR1 SGHTA and CDR2 FQGNSA. This CDR3 has 16 amino acids. Trimming took 0 bases from V and 0 from J, leaving 8 bases between them. CDR3 in amino acids: CASSLARLPNTGELFF. For the CDR3, the DNA is TGTGCCAGCAGCTTAGCGCGACTCCCGAACACCGGGGAGCTGTTTTTT.

This chain connects TRBV5-6 to TRBJ2-5; weak D call: TRBD2 (5 bases). From germline, CDR1 is SGHDT and CDR2 YYEEEE. This CDR3 has 15 residues. V was trimmed by 0 bases and J by 5 bases, leaving 14 bases between them. CDR3 bases: TGTGCCAGCAGCTTGGTCGGCCTCGGCGGGGAGACCCAGTACTTC. It specifies CASSLVGLGGETQYF.

J is TRBJ1-2 and V is TRBV2; D uncertain. Germline V CDR1 and CDR2: SNHLY, FYNNEI. Trimming shortened V by 1 base and J by 4 bases, and 16 bases separated the two germline ends. The length of the CDR3 is 16 residues. CDR3 sequence: CASSEDSTVSPYGYTF. CDR3 in DNA: TGTGCCAGCAGTGAAGATTCGACTGTCAGCCCCTATGGCTACACCTTC.

J is TRBJ2-7 and V is TRBV5-1; no definite D call. Germline CDR1 is SGHRS and CDR2 is YFSETQ. The CDR3 is 12 residues long. V dropped 0 bases and J dropped 4 bases, with 5 bases sitting between them. CDR3 residues: CASSLDQYEQYF. The CDR3 DNA sequence: TGCGCCAGCAGCTTGGACCAGTACGAGCAGTACTTC.

This chain joins TRBV28 and TRBJ1-2, with 7 bases identical to TRBD1. Trimming at V came to 4 bases and at J to 4 bases, leaving 9 bases not matched to a gene. The CDR3 totals 15 residues. Germline V gene lookup returns CDR1 MDHEN and CDR2 SYDVKM. CDR3 amino acids: CASSYWGQSIYGYTF. CDR3 DNA: TGTGCCAGCAGTTATTGGGGACAGTCAATCTATGGCTACACCTTC.

The chain couples TRBV11-2 to TRBJ2-7; the D is unclear. V dropped 0 bases and J dropped 4 bases, with 4 bases sitting between them. The V gene's germline CDR1 is SGHAT and CDR2 FQNNGV. The CDR3 totals 12 residues. The CDR3 loop is CASSLDAYEQYF. CDR3 nucleotides: TGTGCCAGCAGCTTAGATGCGTACGAGCAGTACTTC. Filled out from reference TRBV11-2 and TRBJ2-7, the complete variable domain reads EAGVAQSPRYKIIEKRQSVAFWCNPISGHATLYWYQQILGQGPKLLIQFQNNGVVDDSQLPKDRFSAERLKGVDSTLKIQPAKLEDSAVYLCASSLDAYEQYFGPGTRLTVT.

This clone was counted only a few times. Other DNA variants within this sample encode the same CDR3. This chain connects TRBV20-1 to TRBJ2-7; D may be TRBD1 (6 bases). Germline assignment: CDR1 DFQATT and CDR2 SNEGSKA (reference sequence). The CDR3 length is 11 residues. Between the trimmed V and J ends, which lost 6 bases and 3 bases, there was a span of 9 bases. The CDR3 sequence is CSAPDSYEQYF. In DNA form, the CDR3 reads TGCAGTGCGCCGGACAGCTACGAGCAGTACTTC.

J is TRBJ2-5 and V is TRBV14; 9 bases map to TRBD2. Germline trimming cut 8 bases from V and 2 bases from J; bases unmatched to any gene: 12. Germline V gene sequence: CDR1 SGHDN, CDR2 FVKESK. CDR3 length: 16 residues. The CDR3 reads CASSLIEREVQETQYF. CDR3 nucleotide sequence: TGTGCCAGCTCCCTTATTGAGCGGGAGGTACAAGAGACCCAGTACTTC. Together with reference TRBV14 and TRBJ2-5, the CDR3 gives the full variable domain: EAGVTQFPSHSVIEKGQTVTLRCDPISGHDNLYWYRRVMGKEIKFLLHFVKESKQDESGMPNNRFLAERTGGTYSTLKVQPAELEDSGVYFCASSLIEREVQETQYFGPGTRLLVL.

The chain is built from TRBV7-6 and TRBJ2-7; possible D gene TRBD1, 6 bases. Trimming cost V 5 bases and J 3 bases, with 23 bases left between them. The CDR3 consists of 17 residues. The germline CDR1 and CDR2 sequences are SGHVS and FNYEAQ. In nucleotides, the CDR3 is TGTGCCAGCAGCCCACTGGACAGTTTACCCCCACACTACGAGCAGTACTTC. Amino acid sequence: CASSPLDSLPPHYEQYF.

V gene TRBV5-1 combines with J gene TRBJ2-7; TRBD1 agrees at 10 bases. Germline assignment: CDR1 SGHRS and CDR2 YFSETQ. This CDR3 region has 15 residues. The junction had 6 bases not matched to a gene; V was cut back by 1 base and J by 5 bases. The chain's CDR3 is CASSLRGGQGDEQYF. CDR3 DNA sequence: TGCGCCAGCAGCTTGCGTGGAGGACAGGGGGACGAGCAGTACTTC.

The J gene is TRBJ2-7, the V gene TRBV10-3, with a weak D call TRBD1 (7 bases). Germline-derived CDR1 and CDR2 are ENHRY and SYGVKD. This CDR3 spans 14 amino acids. Trimming stripped 5 bases from V and 1 base from J, with 12 bases between. This CDR3 is CAISLRDSSYEQYF. The CDR3, as DNA: TGTGCCATCAGTTTGCGGGACAGTTCCTACGAGCAGTACTTC.

This sequence joins TRBV3-1 (or the pseudogene TRBV3-2) and TRBJ2-7, with 9 bases fitting TRBD2. The CDR3 covers 16 residues. Germline values: CDR1 LGHDT, CDR2 YNNKEL (reference sequence). V lost 0 bases, J lost 5 bases, and 8 bases stayed unmatched. Here the CDR3 reads CASSQDMRGGRNEQYF. CDR3 nucleotides: TGTGCCAGCAGCCAAGATATGCGGGGGGGAAGGAACGAGCAGTACTTC.

The chain couples TRBV9 to TRBJ2-1, with 12 bases identical to TRBD1. The V gene's germline CDR1 is SGDLS and CDR2 YYNGEE. Trimming cost V 4 bases and J 7 bases; bases outside gene matches: 6. This CDR3 has 15 residues. CDR3 amino acids: CASSLGTGGKNEQFF. The CDR3 coding sequence is TGTGCCAGCAGCCTAGGGACAGGGGGCAAAAATGAGCAGTTCTTC.

This sequence joins TRBV5-1 and TRBJ2-7; the match to TRBD2 covers 14 bases. V shed 0 bases, J shed 5 bases, and the junction held 7 bases outside the gene matches. CDR1 is SGHRS and CDR2 is YFSETQ in the germline V gene. The CDR3 is 17 amino acids. The chain's CDR3 is CASSLGGLAGVSHEQYF. In DNA, the CDR3 is TGCGCCAGCAGCTTGGGGGGACTAGCGGGAGTATCCCACGAGCAGTACTTC.

With respect to this clone: The same CDR3 can be traced to other DNA sequences in this sample. CDR3 in DNA: TGTGCCAGCAGCGTTGACTACTCCTATAATTCACCCCTCCACTTT. Amino acid sequence: CASSVDYSYNSPLHF. V is TRBV7-2 and J is TRBJ1-6; D gene uncertain. The CDR3 sequence is 15 residues long. V was pared by 5 bases and J by 0 bases, with 8 bases between. Germline assignment: CDR1 SGHTA and CDR2 FQGNSA.